A selection of T cell receptor beta chains follows, all from one sample in a study of T cell responses to AZD1222 COVID-19 vaccine. TCRdb keeps only in-frame clones here, not all; method: immunoSEQ multiplex PCR. The sample gives about 120,000 clones, 92% of which show up once; 11% to 15% is in the top ten. Material: peripheral blood, obtained on day 0 of AZD1222 vaccination. Receptors were obtained from an adult in good health. Each CDR3 is given with its conserved first and last residue. The D gene is left open where the match is weak. The listing skips clone size in some rows; elsewhere it reads once, few, many or a size class.

TRBJ2-5 NA NA TRBV5-1 13 CASSLEDGETQYF TGCGCCAGCAGCTTGGAGGACGGGGAGACCCAGTACTTC
TRBJ2-7 NA NA TRBV2 13 CASSEESYYEQYF TGTGCCAGCAGTGAAGAGAGCTACTACGAGCAGTACTTC
TRBJ2-5 once TRBD2 TRBV5-8 15 CASSSRLAWGETQYF TGTGCCAGCAGCTCACGACTAGCCTGGGGAGAGACCCAGTACTTC
TRBJ2-7 once NA TRBV7-9 17 CASSLVDIGRATYEQYF TGTGCCAGCAGCTTAGTAGATATTGGCAGGGCGACCTACGAGCAGTACTTC
TRBJ1-2 few TRBD1 TRBV15 19 CATSRNRDRVGPANYGYTF TGTGCCACCAGCAGAAATCGCGACAGGGTCGGCCCCGCTAACTATGGCTACACCTTC
TRBJ2-4 once NA TRBV4-1 16 CASSQVGPWGKGIQYF TGCGCCAGCAGCCAAGTCGGTCCCTGGGGGAAGGGGATTCAGTACTTC
TRBJ2-3 NA NA TRBV27 14 CASSYVRGTDTQYF TGTGCCAGCAGTTATGTGAGGGGCACAGATACGCAGTATTTT
TRBJ1-1 NA NA TRBV12-3/TRBV12-4 13 CASSPGGATEAFF TGTGCCAGCAGCCCAGGAGGGGCCACTGAAGCTTTCTTT
TRBJ1-4 NA TRBD1 TRBV18 14 CASSRDRGTEKLFF TGTGCCAGCTCGCGAGACAGGGGAACTGAAAAACTGTTTTTT
TRBJ2-5 NA TRBD2 TRBV5-4 15 CASSATSGRQETQYF TGTGCCAGCAGCGCCACTAGCGGGAGGCAAGAGACCCAGTACTTC
TRBJ1-3 NA NA TRBV5-1 13 CASSPLPGNTIYF TGCGCCAGCAGCCCTCTACCTGGAAACACCATATATTTT
TRBJ2-7 NA TRBD1 TRBV6-5 15 CASSYWDRGVFEQYF TGTGCCAGCAGTTACTGGGACAGGGGTGTGTTCGAGCAGTACTTC
TRBJ1-5 NA TRBD1 TRBV9 15 CASSGGQGNNQPQHF TGTGCCAGCAGCGGGGGACAGGGGAACAATCAGCCCCAGCATTTT
TRBJ1-5 NA NA TRBV2 16 CASSDSGESGNQPQHF TGTGCCAGCAGTGATTCTGGGGAGTCAGGCAATCAGCCCCAGCATTTT
TRBJ1-5 NA NA TRBV20-1 12 CSASQPNQPQHF TGCAGTGCTAGTCAGCCAAATCAGCCCCAGCATTTT
TRBJ1-4 once TRBD1 TRBV7-7 17 CASTFPGQVNFNEKLFF TGTGCCAGCACCTTCCCGGGACAGGTTAACTTCAATGAAAAACTGTTTTTT
TRBJ2-2 NA NA TRBV3-1/TRBV3-2 14 CASSHIKYTGELFF TGTGCCAGCAGCCACATAAAATACACCGGGGAGCTGTTTTTT
TRBJ2-1 once TRBD1 TRBV3-1/TRBV3-2 16 CASSPQTGDERDEQFF TGTGCCAGCAGCCCACAGACAGGGGATGAACGGGATGAGCAGTTCTTC
TRBJ2-2 NA NA TRBV10-3 16 CAISDLSRTETGELFF TGTGCCATCAGTGATCTATCACGGACCGAAACCGGGGAGCTGTTTTTT
TRBJ1-1 NA NA TRBV28 14 CASSLLSGNTEAFF TGTGCCAGCAGTTTGTTGTCAGGGAACACTGAAGCTTTCTTT
TRBJ1-1 NA NA TRBV5-1 12 CASSLGLTEAFF TGCGCCAGCAGCTTGGGGCTTACTGAAGCTTTCTTT
TRBJ2-1 once NA TRBV27 13 CASSWDSYNEQFF TGTGCCAGCAGTTGGGACTCCTACAATGAGCAGTTCTTC
TRBJ1-1 NA NA TRBV15 18 CATSRVGWGGALNTEAFF TGTGCCACCAGCAGAGTGGGGTGGGGGGGAGCCCTGAACACTGAAGCTTTCTTT